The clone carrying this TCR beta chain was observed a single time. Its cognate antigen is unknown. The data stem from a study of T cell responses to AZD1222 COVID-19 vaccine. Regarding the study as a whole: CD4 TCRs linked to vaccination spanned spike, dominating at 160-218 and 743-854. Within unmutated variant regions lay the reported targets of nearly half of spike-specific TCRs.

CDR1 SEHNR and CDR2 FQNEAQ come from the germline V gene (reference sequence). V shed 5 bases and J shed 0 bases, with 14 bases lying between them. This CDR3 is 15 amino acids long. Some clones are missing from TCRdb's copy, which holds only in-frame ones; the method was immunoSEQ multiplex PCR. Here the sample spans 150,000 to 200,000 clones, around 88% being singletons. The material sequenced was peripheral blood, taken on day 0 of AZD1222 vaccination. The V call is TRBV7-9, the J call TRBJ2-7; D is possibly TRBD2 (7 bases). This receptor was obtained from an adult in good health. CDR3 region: CASSRAGAPSYEQYF. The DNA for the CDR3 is TGTGCCAGCAGCAGGGCGGGGGCACCCTCCTACGAGCAGTACTTC.